This entry lists 10 T cell receptor beta chains sequenced from one sample in a study of T cell changes during pregnancy in multiple sclerosis. Only in-frame clones appear in the TCRdb table, and some are missing; sequencing was by immunoSEQ multiplex PCR. The top ten hold less than 2.5% of the sample, which has about 92,000 clones, roughly 93% seen once. Sequenced here: peripheral blood, sampled in the third trimester of pregnancy. The receptors were sampled from a female donor with multiple sclerosis, enrolled in a pregnancy study.

The CDR3 coding sequence is TGTGCCAACAGAGTAGTTAGCTCCTACAATGAGCAGTTCTTC. Amino acid sequence: CANRVVSSYNEQFF. V is TRBV6-8 and J is TRBJ2-1; no clear D gene. Germline V lookup: CDR1 MNHGY, CDR2 SAAAGT. The CDR3 loop spans 14 amino acids. V was cut by 10 bases and J by 0 bases, with 13 bases left in between.

This chain uses TRBV27 with TRBJ2-5; 7 bases are a match to TRBD2. CDR1 is MNHEY and CDR2 is SMNVEV in the germline V gene (reference sequence). CDR3 length: 12 amino acids. Losses at the gene ends were 5 bases for V and 9 bases for J; bases not matched to a gene: 6. In DNA form, the CDR3 reads TGTGCCAGCAGTGCGGGGGTATCCCCCCAGTACTTC. It encodes CASSAGVSPQYF.

The chain combines TRBV9 with TRBJ2-5; 7 bases are shared with TRBD2. With the DNA end fitting TRBJ2-7 better, the J assignment may be wrong. This CDR3 spans 14 amino acids. Germline CDR1 is SGDLS and CDR2 is YYNGEE. The CDR3 sequence is CASSVEILADEQYF. CDR3 nucleotides: TGTGCCAGCAGCGTAGAGATTCTAGCGGACGAGCAGTACTTC.

The genes are TRBV7-6 and TRBJ1-3; 8 bases map to TRBD1. Germline V CDR1 and CDR2: SGHVS, FNYEAQ. The CDR3 is 18 amino acids. The V gene end was trimmed by 5 bases and the J gene end by 0 bases; junction bases not matched to a gene: 12. The CDR3 is CASSHLVTGAISGNTIYF. Written as DNA, the CDR3 is TGTGCCAGCAGCCATCTTGTGACAGGGGCCATCTCTGGAAACACCATATATTTT.

This clone was seen a few times. This chain links TRBV7-8 with TRBJ2-1; TRBD2 might be the D (5 bases). CDR3 length: 13 residues. Germline V gene data show CDR1 as SGHVS and CDR2 as FQNEAQ. The V end lost 6 bases, the J end lost 7 bases, and 13 bases lay between the germline ends. CDR3 DNA: TGTGCCAGCAGTCCCCAGCGGTCAAATGAGCAGTTCTTC. This translates into CASSPQRSNEQFF.

The V call is TRBV28, the J call TRBJ1-1; 9 positions match TRBD1. Germline CDR1 MDHEN, CDR2 SYDVKM. V shed 1 base, J shed 8 bases, and the junction held 5 bases outside the gene matches. The CDR3 totals 14 residues. For the CDR3, the DNA is TGTGCCAGCAGTTTATTAGGGACAGGGAGAGAAGCTTTCTTT. Translation: CASSLLGTGREAFF. Full variable domain (missing parts from reference TRBV28 and TRBJ1-1): DVKVTQSSRYLVKRTGEKVFLECVQDMDHENMFWYRQDPGLGLRLIYFSYDVKMKEKGDIPEGYSVSREKKERFSLILESASTNQTSMYLCASSLLGTGREAFFGQGTRLTVV.

This clone was observed once. The genes are TRBV4-2 and TRBJ2-7; 9 positions match TRBD2. There are 16 residues in the CDR3. V lost 3 bases and J lost 5; bases outside the gene matches: 11. Per the germline V gene, CDR1 is LGHNA and CDR2 is YNFKEQ. The CDR3 region is CASSQGQGLANDEQYF. CDR3 in DNA: TGTGCCAGCAGCCAGGGGCAGGGACTAGCTAACGACGAGCAGTACTTC.

The gene calls are TRBV7-8 and TRBJ1-5; D is undetermined. The CDR3 sequence is 16 residues long. V was pared by 4 bases and J by 4 bases, with 17 bases between. From germline, CDR1 is SGHVS and CDR2 FQNEAQ. The CDR3 sequence: CASSSISPRGNQPQHF. The CDR3, as DNA: TGTGCCAGCAGCTCTATCTCTCCTCGGGGAAATCAGCCCCAGCATTTT.

This chain uses TRBV29-1 with TRBJ2-7; 10 positions match TRBD2. The CDR3 runs to 14 residues. Germline V lookup: CDR1 SQVTM, CDR2 ANQGSEA. V shed 4 bases and J 5 bases; nucleotides not matched to a gene: 8. CDR3 sequence: CSVGVAGGVDEQYF. CDR3 sequence (DNA): TGCAGCGTTGGGGTAGCGGGAGGTGTCGACGAGCAGTACTTC.

The gene calls are TRBV6-6 and TRBJ2-7, with 10 bases identical to TRBD2. Germline CDR1 is MNHNY and CDR2 is SVGAGI (reference sequence). J lost 2 bases, V lost 2 bases, and 0 bases had no gene match. CDR3 length equals 14 residues. In nucleotides, the CDR3 is TGTGCCAGCAGTTACCTAGCGGGAGCCTACGAGCAGTACTTC. Protein: CASSYLAGAYEQYF.